This TCR beta chain was sequenced in a study of cytomegalovirus exposure and HLA in healthy donors. PCR was performed using 60 Vbeta and 13 Jbeta primers. Repertoires were generated with immunoSEQ multiplex PCR, while TCRdb's copy carries only in-frame clones and drops some. The sample shows around 200,000 clones, approximately 85% of them seen only once. This CDR3 is 13 amino acids long. Germline assignment: CDR1 LNHDA and CDR2 SQIVND (reference sequence). V lost 0 bases to trimming and J lost 5 bases, with 6 bases between them. This clonotype was obtained from a woman aged 45-60 years in good health and CMV-seronegative. V gene TRBV19 combines with J gene TRBJ2-3; D call uncertain. The sample taken for sequencing was PBMCs. CDR3 DNA: TGTGCCAGTAGTATAGACAGAGGAGATACGCAGTATTTT. The encoded protein is CASSIDRGDTQYF.